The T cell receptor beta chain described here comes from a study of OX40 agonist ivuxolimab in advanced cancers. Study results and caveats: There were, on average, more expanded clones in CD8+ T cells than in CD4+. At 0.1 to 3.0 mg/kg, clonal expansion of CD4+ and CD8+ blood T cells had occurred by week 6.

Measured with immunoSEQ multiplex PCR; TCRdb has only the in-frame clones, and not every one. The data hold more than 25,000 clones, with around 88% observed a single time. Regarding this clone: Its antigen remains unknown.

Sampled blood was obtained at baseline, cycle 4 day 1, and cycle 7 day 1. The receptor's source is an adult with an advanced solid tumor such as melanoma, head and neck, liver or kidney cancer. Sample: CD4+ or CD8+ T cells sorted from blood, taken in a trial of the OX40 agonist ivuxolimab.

This chain's CDR3 is CASSQDFEGTMLDIQYF. The DNA for the CDR3 is TGCGCCAGCAGCCAAGATTTTGAGGGGACAATGTTGGACATTCAGTACTTC. The chain recombines TRBV4-1 with TRBJ2-4, with D tentatively TRBD1 (6 bases). Germline loops: CDR1 MGHRA, CDR2 YSYEKL. Trimming left V 0 bases short and J 8 bases short, with 20 bases between. The CDR3 extends over 17 amino acids.